This T cell receptor (beta chain) originates from a study of shared clonotypes between healthy human individuals. Looking at the study overall: A few men and two women, aged 18 to 49, were donors. Findings of the study overall: Apart from blood, nothing was sampled; tissue repertoires likely differ.

TCRdb keeps only in-frame clones here, not all; method: immunoSEQ multiplex PCR. Of over 800,000 clones in the sample, around 92% were seen once. This CDR3 is built from 13 residues. V was shortened by 6 bases and J by 4 bases, with 11 bases between the two germline ends. Germline loops: CDR1 MNHEY, CDR2 SMNVEV (reference sequence). Concerning this clone: Its antigen is still unknown.

Naive CD8 cells lacked CD45RO, underwent positive selection for CCR7 and left out terminally differentiated effector memory CD45RA+ cells. Each of the donors was a healthy adult who was HIV-negative and had not had a recent acute infection or vaccination. The receptor's source is a man aged 25 to 40 in good health. The V gene is TRBV27, the J gene TRBJ2-3; tentative D call: TRBD2 (7 bases). Input material: naive CD8+ T cells sorted from blood. For the CDR3, the DNA is TGTGCCAGCAGAATAGGGGGGGCAGATACGCAGTATTTT. Translation gives CASRIGGADTQYF.